The 5 T cell receptor beta chains below come from one sample, sequenced in a study of T-cell memory formation after mild COVID-19. TCRdb reanalysed the 5' RACE reads using MiXCR and keeps one entry per CDR3 protein. The sample has hundreds of thousands of distinct CDR3 sequences, approximately 16% seen once; the top ten hold under 25%. Sequenced sample: PBMCs or a T cell subset sorted from them (not recorded which). The source is a man aged 18 to 29 who had mild COVID-19 (a few samples of this study predate the infection). Cell type and time point are not known.

This clonotype was seen more than once but under ten times. V gene TRBV20-1 combines with J gene TRBJ2-3, with D perhaps TRBD1 (5 bases). The CDR3 consists of 12 residues. Deletions cut 6 bases from V and 9 bases from J, with 16 bases between. The germline V gene encodes CDR1 DFQATT and CDR2 SNEGSKA (reference sequence). The CDR3 bases are TGCAGTGCAGGGGTCCTGAGGAGAACGCAGTATTTT. Encoded protein: CSAGVLRRTQYF.

This clonotype appeared many times. This rearrangement joins TRBV7-2 to TRBJ1-2; 8 bases align to TRBD1. CDR3 length: 16 residues. Trimming cost V 5 bases and J 2 bases; bases outside gene matches: 10. CDR1 and CDR2 from the germline V gene are SGHTA and FQGNSA. The DNA for the CDR3 is TGTGCCAGCAGCCGCACCGGGACAGGAGTCAACTATGGCTACACCTTC. Its protein is CASSRTGTGVNYGYTF.

This clonotype was counted only a few times. The rearrangement uses TRBV12-3 or TRBV12-4 and TRBJ2-5; D gene unclear. This CDR3 is 14 amino acids long. Trimming cost V 7 bases and J 3 bases, with 15 bases left between them. For the CDR3, the DNA is TGTGCCAGCACCCCGGGCAGTGGGAAAGAGACCCAGTACTTC. It translates to CASTPGSGKETQYF.

The J gene is TRBJ2-3, the V gene TRBV24-1; 7 bases fit TRBD2. This CDR3 comprises 16 residues. With 2 bases clipped from V and 4 bases from J, the junction kept 8 bases outside the gene matches. Looked up from germline, CDR1 is KGHDR and CDR2 is SFDVKD. Here the CDR3 DNA reads TGTGCCACCAGTGATTCCGGACTAGGTCGGGCAGATACGCAGTATTTT. This encodes CATSDSGLGRADTQYF.

This clonotype has only a few counts. The genes are TRBV7-8 and TRBJ2-2; tentatively, D is TRBD1 or TRBD2 (5 bases each). Germline V gene sequence: CDR1 SGHVS, CDR2 FQNEAQ. The length of the CDR3 is 17 residues. V gave up 1 base and J gave up 5 bases, with 17 bases separating them. In DNA, the CDR3 is TGTGCCAGCAGCTTAGTTACGATGGGGGTGGAGACCGGGGAGCTGTTTTTT. It codes for CASSLVTMGVETGELFF.